Each of the 26 T cell receptor beta chains below was sequenced from the same sample in a study of T-cell reconstitution after alpha-beta-depleted transplantation in children. The TCRbeta library was prepared with unique molecular identifiers. Using its own MiXCR run on the PCR reads, TCRdb lists one record per CDR3 protein. The sample consists of 500,000 or so distinct CDR3 sequences, approximately 30% of them appearing once. This material consisted of PBMCs from the stem cell graft donor, taken from the stem cell graft. These receptors all come from a human donor who donated a stem cell graft to a child with aplastic anemia.

The genes are TRBV7-9 and TRBJ2-1; tentative D call: TRBD1 (5 bases). CDR3 size: 17 residues. Germline V gene data show CDR1 as SEHNR and CDR2 as FQNEAQ (reference sequence). V was shortened by 1 base and J by 3 bases, with 16 bases between the two germline ends. Here the CDR3 DNA reads TGTGCCAGCAGCTTAGTGGATGGGGCTCCCCTCTACAATGAGCAGTTCTTC. Translated: CASSLVDGAPLYNEQFF. Full variable domain (missing parts from reference TRBV7-9 and TRBJ2-1): DTGVSQNPRHKITKRGQNVTFRCDPISEHNRLYWYRQTLGQGPEFLTYFQNEAQLEKSRLLSDRFSAERPKGSFSTLEIQRTEQGDSAMYLCASSLVDGAPLYNEQFFGPGTRLTVL.

J is TRBJ1-1 and V is TRBV5-5, with D possibly being TRBD1 (6 bases). V was pared by 2 bases and J by 1 base, with 12 bases between. The CDR3 runs to 15 residues. Germline values: CDR1 SGHKS, CDR2 YYEKEE (reference sequence). The CDR3 region is CASSLRSGQNTEAFF. The CDR3 coding sequence is TGTGCCAGCAGCTTAAGGTCGGGACAGAACACTGAAGCTTTCTTT.

The rearrangement uses TRBV7-2 and TRBJ1-5; D is undetermined. The CDR3 loop spans 16 amino acids. Germline loops: CDR1 SGHTA, CDR2 FQGNSA. Trimming cost V 1 base and J 2 bases, with 12 bases left between them. The CDR3 nucleotides read TGTGCCAGCAGCTTAGGGTCCTTACTAGGCAATCAGCCCCAGCATTTT. Amino acids: CASSLGSLLGNQPQHF.

This clonotype has only a few counts. The V and J genes are TRBV29-1 and TRBJ2-1, with D tentatively TRBD2 (6 bases). This CDR3 is built from 15 residues. V lost 1 base to trimming and J lost 0 bases, with 10 bases between them. Per the germline V gene, CDR1 is SQVTM and CDR2 is ANQGSEA. The CDR3 nucleotides are TGCAGCGTTGAAGTCCGGGGGAGCTCCTACAATGAGCAGTTCTTC. Its translation is CSVEVRGSSYNEQFF.

The chain carries TRBV12-3 or TRBV12-4 and TRBJ2-1, with 8 nucleotides matching TRBD2. Germline trimming cut 3 bases from V and 8 bases from J; bases unmatched to any gene: 6. The CDR3 runs 14 residues. The chain's CDR3 is CASSLSGRADEQFF. CDR3 nucleotides: TGTGCCAGCAGTTTGAGCGGGAGAGCTGATGAGCAGTTCTTC.

The V and J genes are TRBV5-1 and TRBJ1-1; D call uncertain. Germline V gene sequence: CDR1 SGHRS, CDR2 YFSETQ. The CDR3 has 17 amino acids. Trimming pared 0 bases from V and 4 bases from J, leaving 19 bases between. CDR3 nucleotides: TGCGCCAGCAGCTTGGCTCGATTAGGGAAATCGGTCACTGAAGCTTTCTTT. Translation: CASSLARLGKSVTEAFF.

The V and J genes are TRBV3-1 and TRBJ1-2; possible D gene TRBD1, 5 bases. The V gene's germline CDR1 is LGHDT and CDR2 YNNKEL (reference sequence). V was pared by 4 bases and J by 0 bases, with 12 bases between. There are 15 residues in the CDR3. The CDR3 coding sequence is TGTGCCAGCAGCCCCCCCGGGACGGCTAACTATGGCTACACCTTC. It yields the protein CASSPPGTANYGYTF.

The rearrangement links TRBV25-1 to TRBJ2-1, with 12 bases aligning to TRBD2. The CDR3 is made up of 13 amino acids. CDR1 and CDR2 (germline): MGHDK, SYGVNS. J lost 12 bases, V lost 6 bases, and 6 bases had no gene match. The CDR3, as DNA: TGTGCCAGCAGCCATCTAGCGGGAGGGGTGCAGTTCTTC. Protein sequence: CASSHLAGGVQFF. The variable domain in full, with the rest retrieved from reference TRBV25-1 and TRBJ2-1, is EADIYQTPRYLVIGTGKKITLECSQTMGHDKMYWYQQDPGMELHLIHYSYGVNSTEKGDLSSESTVSRIRTEHFPLTLESARPSHTSQYLCASSHLAGGVQFFGPGTRLTVL.

This clonotype was picked up many times. The V gene is TRBV20-1, the J gene TRBJ1-5, with D unclear. Trimming cost V 2 bases and J 4 bases, with 9 bases left between them. The CDR3 spans 13 residues. CDR1 and CDR2 (germline): DFQATT, SNEGSKA (reference sequence). The CDR3 protein is CSARFGPNQPQHF. Written as DNA, the CDR3 is TGCAGTGCTAGATTCGGCCCGAATCAGCCCCAGCATTTT.

This chain uses TRBV5-1 with TRBJ2-1, with 9 bases fitting TRBD2. CDR1 SGHRS and CDR2 YFSETQ come from the germline V gene. The CDR3 sequence is 16 residues long. Trimming removed 0 bases from V and 8 bases from J; junction bases left unmatched: 9. The CDR3 loop reads CASSLEGGRGFDEQFF. DNA for the CDR3: TGCGCCAGCAGCTTGGAAGGCGGGAGGGGTTTTGATGAGCAGTTCTTC.

The chain employs TRBV21-1 and TRBJ2-5; the table's D call, TRBD1, has no DNA check behind it. TRBV21-1 represents a pseudogene. The CDR3 has 16 amino acids. The CDR3 DNA reads TGTGCCAGCAGCAAGGGGGGTGGGGACCTGGTGGAGACCCAGTACTTC. This codes for CASSKGGGDLVETQYF.

The chain joins TRBV29-1 to TRBJ2-3; D could derive from TRBD1 or TRBD2 (5 bases each). The CDR3 length is 13 residues. Germline-derived CDR1 and CDR2 are SQVTM and ANQGSEA. Between the trimmed V and J ends, which lost 6 bases and 2 bases, there was a span of 12 bases. The CDR3 spells CSVGLGNTDTQYF. DNA for the CDR3: TGCAGCGTGGGGCTCGGGAACACAGATACGCAGTATTTT.

This sequence joins TRBV4-3 and TRBJ1-6, with no clear D. The CDR3 runs to 17 residues. Looked up from germline, CDR1 is LGHNA and CDR2 is YSLEER. Trimming removed 0 bases at V and 0 bases at J, with 9 bases between. CDR3 nucleotides: TGCGCCAGCAGCCAAGACTATTCGAGCTCCTATAATTCACCCCTCCACTTT. It is translated as CASSQDYSSSYNSPLHF.

The chain recombines TRBV24-1 with TRBJ2-5; 7 positions agree with TRBD1. From germline, CDR1 is KGHDR and CDR2 SFDVKD. The ends lost 2 bases at V and 2 bases at J; junction bases unmatched: 4. The CDR3 length is 15 residues. CDR3 bases: TGTGCCACCAGTGATTCCGGGACAGCACAAGAGACCCAGTACTTC. The encoded protein is CATSDSGTAQETQYF.

This sequence joins TRBV20-1 and TRBJ2-4; TRBD2 matches 9 bases. This CDR3 spans 14 amino acids. V gave up 5 bases and J gave up 4 bases; unmatched junction bases: 6. Germline-derived CDR1 and CDR2 are DFQATT and SNEGSKA (reference sequence). CDR3 sequence: CSASKTSGKNIQYF. CDR3 DNA: TGCAGTGCTTCCAAGACTAGCGGTAAAAACATTCAGTACTTC.

The chain couples TRBV29-1 to TRBJ2-1; the D gene is possibly TRBD1 (7 bases). The V gene's germline CDR1 is SQVTM and CDR2 ANQGSEA. The V gene lost 2 bases and the J gene lost 6 bases, with 8 bases spanning the gap. CDR3 size: 12 residues. The CDR3 coding sequence is TGCAGCGTTGAACAGGGGGGCAATGAGCAGTTCTTC. Its protein product is CSVEQGGNEQFF.

The chain couples TRBV29-1 to TRBJ2-2, with D unresolved. Germline V lookup: CDR1 SQVTM, CDR2 ANQGSEA. V was cut by 4 bases and J by 4 bases, with 7 bases left in between. CDR3 length: 12 residues. The CDR3 coding sequence is TGCAGCGTTGGCGAGATCACCGGGGAGCTGTTTTTT. Protein: CSVGEITGELFF.

The J gene is TRBJ2-7, the V gene TRBV6-1, with TRBD2 matching over 8 bases. Trimming cost V 6 bases and J 2 bases; bases outside gene matches: 3. Germline V CDR1 and CDR2: MNHNS, SASEGT. This CDR3 has 13 amino acids. CDR3 bases: TGTGCCAGCAGGCGGGAGGTCGCCTACGAGCAGTACTTC. Amino acids: CASRREVAYEQYF.

This clonotype has a handful of counts. The chain couples TRBV6-2 or TRBV6-3 to TRBJ2-7; D is perhaps TRBD2 (5 bases). Trimming took off 0 bases at V and 2 bases at J, with 8 bases between the two ends. CDR1 is MNHEY, CDR2 SVGEGT, per germline. This CDR3 has 14 residues. This CDR3 reads CASSYSNSAYEQYF. The CDR3 region has the DNA TGTGCCAGCAGTTACTCGAATAGCGCCTACGAGCAGTACTTC.

The chain is built from TRBV6-1 and TRBJ2-7; 9 nucleotides line up with TRBD1. J gave up 0 bases and V 7 bases, and 4 bases lay outside the gene matches. CDR3 size: 14 residues. Germline V gene data show CDR1 as MNHNS and CDR2 as SASEGT. The CDR3 bases are TGTGCCAGCACCAGGACAGGGGCCTCCTACGAGCAGTACTTC. Translated: CASTRTGASYEQYF.

The chain recombines TRBV2 with TRBJ1-1, with TRBD1 as a possible D gene (6 bases). Germline V gene data show CDR1 as SNHLY and CDR2 as FYNNEI. The CDR3 is 14 amino acids. Trimming shortened V by 6 bases and J by 1 base, and 12 bases separated the two germline ends. The CDR3 spells CASSDGQKNTEAFF. CDR3 in DNA: TGTGCCAGCAGCGATGGACAGAAGAACACTGAAGCTTTCTTT.

The rearrangement uses TRBV7-3 and TRBJ2-3, with 7 bases identical to TRBD2. This CDR3 spans 16 amino acids. Germline trimming cut 4 bases from V and 4 bases from J; bases unmatched to any gene: 11. The germline V gene has CDR1 SGHTA and CDR2 FQGTGA. CDR3 in DNA: TGTGCCAGCAGCTCCCCGACTAGCATTTTTCCAGATACGCAGTATTTT. Amino acids: CASSSPTSIFPDTQYF.

The table lists this clonotype with a few counts. The gene calls are TRBV20-1 and TRBJ2-7; no firm D call. CDR1 is DFQATT and CDR2 is SNEGSKA in the germline V gene (reference sequence). Trimming pared 5 bases from V and 5 bases from J, leaving 16 bases between. The CDR3 sequence is 13 residues long. Here the CDR3 reads CSAPTRWEDEQYF. The CDR3 region has the DNA TGCAGTGCTCCCACTCGGTGGGAAGACGAGCAGTACTTC.

The chain is built from TRBV5-6 and TRBJ2-5; D remains unclear. CDR3 size: 12 residues. The germline V gene encodes CDR1 SGHDT and CDR2 YYEEEE. The germline V and J ends were trimmed by 4 bases and 2 bases, with 6 bases remaining between them. This chain's CDR3 is CASSVNQETQYF. The CDR3 nucleotides read TGTGCCAGCAGCGTGAATCAAGAGACCCAGTACTTC.

This clonotype was detected only a few times. The chain uses TRBV19 and TRBJ1-4; D gene unclear. Trimming cost V 5 bases and J 8 bases, with 15 bases left between them. This CDR3 region has 14 residues. Germline assignment: CDR1 LNHDA and CDR2 SQIVND (reference sequence). CDR3 region: CASSPFVVEEKLFF. For the CDR3, the DNA is TGTGCCAGTAGTCCCTTTGTTGTGGAGGAAAAACTGTTTTTT.

This chain joins TRBV5-1 and TRBJ2-5; 7 bases align to TRBD1. Germline assignment: CDR1 SGHRS and CDR2 YFSETQ. The CDR3 runs to 14 residues. V dropped 5 bases and J dropped 3; count of bases not matched to a gene: 7. The CDR3 loop reads CASSRSGTEETQYF. The CDR3 DNA reads TGCGCCAGCAGTCGTTCCGGGACAGAAGAGACCCAGTACTTC.